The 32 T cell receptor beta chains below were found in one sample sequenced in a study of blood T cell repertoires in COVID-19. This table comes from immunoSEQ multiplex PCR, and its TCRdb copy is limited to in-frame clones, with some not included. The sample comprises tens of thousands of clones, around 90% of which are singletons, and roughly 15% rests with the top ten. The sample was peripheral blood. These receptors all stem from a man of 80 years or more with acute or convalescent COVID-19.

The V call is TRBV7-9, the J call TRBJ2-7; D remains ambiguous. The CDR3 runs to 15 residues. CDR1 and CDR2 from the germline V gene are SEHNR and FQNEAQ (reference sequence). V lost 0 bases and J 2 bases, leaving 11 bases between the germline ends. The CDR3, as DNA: TGTGCCAGCAGCTTAGCGCTAGGCCAAGCCTACGAGCAGTACTTC. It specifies CASSLALGQAYEQYF.

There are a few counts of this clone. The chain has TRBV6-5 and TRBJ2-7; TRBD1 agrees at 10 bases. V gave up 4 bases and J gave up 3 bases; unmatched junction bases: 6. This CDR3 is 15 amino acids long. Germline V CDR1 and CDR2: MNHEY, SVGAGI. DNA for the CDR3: TGTGCCAGCAGTTCTCCGGGACAGGGGCACTACGAGCAGTACTTC. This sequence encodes CASSSPGQGHYEQYF.

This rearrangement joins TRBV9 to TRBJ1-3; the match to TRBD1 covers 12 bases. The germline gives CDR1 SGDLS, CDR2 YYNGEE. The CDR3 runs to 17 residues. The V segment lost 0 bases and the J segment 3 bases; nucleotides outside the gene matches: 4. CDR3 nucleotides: TGTGCCAGCAGCGTAGGGGGACAGGGGGCAGATGGAAACACCATATATTTT. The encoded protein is CASSVGGQGADGNTIYF.

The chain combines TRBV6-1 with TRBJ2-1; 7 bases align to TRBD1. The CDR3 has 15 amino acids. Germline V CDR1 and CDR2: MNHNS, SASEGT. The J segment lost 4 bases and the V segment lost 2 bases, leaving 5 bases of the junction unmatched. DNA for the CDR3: TGTGCCAGCAGTGAACCCCGACAGGGTTACAATGAGCAGTTCTTC. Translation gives CASSEPRQGYNEQFF.

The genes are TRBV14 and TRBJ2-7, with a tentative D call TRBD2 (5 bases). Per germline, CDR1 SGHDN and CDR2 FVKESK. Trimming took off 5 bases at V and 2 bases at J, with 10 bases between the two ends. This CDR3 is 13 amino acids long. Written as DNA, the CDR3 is TGTGCCAGCAGCAGGACTTCCCCCTACGAGCAGTACTTC. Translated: CASSRTSPYEQYF.

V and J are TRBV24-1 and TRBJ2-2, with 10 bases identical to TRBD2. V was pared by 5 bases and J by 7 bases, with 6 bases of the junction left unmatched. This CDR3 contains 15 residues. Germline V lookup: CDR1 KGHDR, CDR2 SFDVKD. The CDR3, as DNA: TGTGCCACCAGTGCTGCTAGCGGGGGAGTCGGGGAGCTGTTTTTT. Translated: CATSAASGGVGELFF.

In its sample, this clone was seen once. CDR3: CASTPDWGRSNQPQHF. The CDR3 DNA is TGTGCCAGTACCCCTGATTGGGGGCGTAGCAATCAGCCCCAGCATTTT. The chain has TRBV19 and TRBJ1-5; D is perhaps TRBD1 (6 bases). Germline CDR1 is LNHDA and CDR2 is SQIVND (reference sequence). The CDR3 length is 16 residues. Between the trimmed V and J ends, which lost 7 bases and 0 bases, there was a span of 16 bases. The full variable domain, its missing parts supplied by reference TRBV19 and TRBJ1-5, is DGGITQSPKYLFRKEGQNVTLSCEQNLNHDAMYWYRQDPGQGLRLIYYSQIVNDFQKGDIAEGYSVSREKKESFPLTVTSAQKNPTAFYLCASTPDWGRSNQPQHFGDGTRLSIL.

The CDR3 coding sequence is TGTGCCAGCAGGCAGGGTGGCGATGGCTACACCTTC. This codes for CASRQGGDGYTF. The chain links TRBV27 to TRBJ1-2; D may be TRBD1 (5 bases). Trimming pared 6 bases from V and 6 bases from J, leaving 11 bases between. Germline-derived CDR1 and CDR2 are MNHEY and SMNVEV (reference sequence). The CDR3 covers 12 residues.

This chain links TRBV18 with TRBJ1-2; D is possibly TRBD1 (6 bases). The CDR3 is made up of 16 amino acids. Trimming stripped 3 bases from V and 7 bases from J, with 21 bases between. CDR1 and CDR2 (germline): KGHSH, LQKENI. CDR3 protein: CASSPPSRDTRAGYTF. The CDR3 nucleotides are TGTGCCAGCTCACCCCCGAGCCGGGACACGAGGGCTGGCTACACCTTC.

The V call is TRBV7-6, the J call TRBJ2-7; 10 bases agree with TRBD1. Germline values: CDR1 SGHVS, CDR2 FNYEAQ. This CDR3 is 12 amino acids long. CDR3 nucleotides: TGTGCTTCCGGGACAGGGGTCCACGAGCAGTACTTC. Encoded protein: CASGTGVHEQYF.

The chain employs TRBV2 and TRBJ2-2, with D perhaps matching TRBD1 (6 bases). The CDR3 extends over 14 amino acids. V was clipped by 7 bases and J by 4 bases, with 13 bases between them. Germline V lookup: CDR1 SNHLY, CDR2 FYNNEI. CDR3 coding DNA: TGTGCCAGCACACAGGGCCGCGGCACCGGGGAGCTGTTTTTT. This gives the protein CASTQGRGTGELFF.

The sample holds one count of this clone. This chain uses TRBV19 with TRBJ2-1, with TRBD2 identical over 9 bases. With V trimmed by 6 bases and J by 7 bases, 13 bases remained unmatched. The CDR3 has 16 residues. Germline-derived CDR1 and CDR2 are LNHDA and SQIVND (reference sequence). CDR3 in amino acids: CASRVAGANLGNEQFF. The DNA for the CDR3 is TGTGCCAGTAGGGTAGCGGGGGCCAACTTGGGGAATGAGCAGTTCTTC. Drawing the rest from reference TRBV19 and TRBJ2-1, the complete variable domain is DGGITQSPKYLFRKEGQNVTLSCEQNLNHDAMYWYRQDPGQGLRLIYYSQIVNDFQKGDIAEGYSVSREKKESFPLTVTSAQKNPTAFYLCASRVAGANLGNEQFFGPGTRLTVL.

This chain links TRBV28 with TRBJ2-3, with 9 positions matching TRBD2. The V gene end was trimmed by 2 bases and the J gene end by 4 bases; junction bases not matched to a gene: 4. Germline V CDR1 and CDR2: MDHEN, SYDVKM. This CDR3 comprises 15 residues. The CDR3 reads CASSLPSGVADTQYF. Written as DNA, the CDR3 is TGTGCCAGCAGTTTACCTAGCGGGGTCGCAGATACGCAGTATTTT.

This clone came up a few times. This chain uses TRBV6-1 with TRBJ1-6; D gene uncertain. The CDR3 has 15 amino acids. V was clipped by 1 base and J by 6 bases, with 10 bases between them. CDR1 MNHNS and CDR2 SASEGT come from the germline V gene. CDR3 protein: CASSEGGNGNSPLHF. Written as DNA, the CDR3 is TGTGCCAGCAGTGAAGGAGGGAATGGTAATTCACCCCTCCACTTT.

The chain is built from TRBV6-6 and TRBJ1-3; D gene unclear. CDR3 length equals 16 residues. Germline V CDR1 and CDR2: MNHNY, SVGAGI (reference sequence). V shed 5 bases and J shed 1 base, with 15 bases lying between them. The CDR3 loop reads CASSQPGERSGNTIYF. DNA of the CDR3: TGTGCCAGCAGTCAGCCCGGAGAGAGATCTGGAAACACCATATATTTT.

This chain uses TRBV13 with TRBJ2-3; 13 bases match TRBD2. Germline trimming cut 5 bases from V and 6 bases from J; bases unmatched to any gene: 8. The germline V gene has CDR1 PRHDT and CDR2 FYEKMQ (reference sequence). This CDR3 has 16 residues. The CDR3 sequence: CASSLGTSGEGDTQYF. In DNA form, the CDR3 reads TGTGCCAGCAGCCTTGGGACTAGCGGGGAAGGTGATACGCAGTATTTT.

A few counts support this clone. The DNA for the CDR3 is TGTGCTAGCGGGACAGCCAGTAACTATGGCTACACCTTC. Amino acid sequence: CASGTASNYGYTF. This chain uses TRBV7-7 with TRBJ1-2, with TRBD1 matching 7 bases. This CDR3 has 13 amino acids. Germline CDR1 and CDR2: SSHAT and FNYEAQ (reference sequence).

The CDR3 DNA sequence: TGTGCCAGCAGCTTTGGGCAGGCAGGCGGGGAGCTGTTTTTT. It translates to CASSFGQAGGELFF. V gene TRBV7-9 combines with J gene TRBJ2-2; unclear D gene. V gave up 3 bases and J gave up 7 bases, with 12 bases separating them. The CDR3 sequence is 14 residues long. From germline, CDR1 is SEHNR and CDR2 FQNEAQ (reference sequence).

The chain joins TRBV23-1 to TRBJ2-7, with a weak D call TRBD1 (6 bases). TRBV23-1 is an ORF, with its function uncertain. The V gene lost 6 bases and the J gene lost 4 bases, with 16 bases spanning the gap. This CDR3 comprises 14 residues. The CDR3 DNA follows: TGCGCCAGCAGGATACCAGGGGCTAGGTACGAGCAGTACTTC. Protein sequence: CASRIPGARYEQYF.

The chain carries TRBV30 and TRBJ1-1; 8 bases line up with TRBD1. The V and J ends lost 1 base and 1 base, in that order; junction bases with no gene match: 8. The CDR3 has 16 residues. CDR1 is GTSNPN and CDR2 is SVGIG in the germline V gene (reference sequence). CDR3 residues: CAWSGGPGGANTEAFF. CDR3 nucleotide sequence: TGTGCCTGGAGTGGGGGGCCAGGGGGCGCGAACACTGAAGCTTTCTTT.

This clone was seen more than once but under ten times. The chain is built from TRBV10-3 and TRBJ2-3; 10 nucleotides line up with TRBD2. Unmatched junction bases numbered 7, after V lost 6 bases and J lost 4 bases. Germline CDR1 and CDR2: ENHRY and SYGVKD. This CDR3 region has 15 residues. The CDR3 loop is CAISQQRGGADTQYF. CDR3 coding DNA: TGTGCCATCAGCCAGCAGCGGGGGGGGGCAGATACGCAGTATTTT.

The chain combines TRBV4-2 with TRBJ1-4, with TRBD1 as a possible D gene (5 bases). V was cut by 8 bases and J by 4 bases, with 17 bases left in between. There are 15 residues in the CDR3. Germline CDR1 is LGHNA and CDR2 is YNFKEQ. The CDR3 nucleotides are TGTGCCAGCCGGAGAAGGGGTTTGGGTAATGAAAAACTGTTTTTT. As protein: CASRRRGLGNEKLFF.

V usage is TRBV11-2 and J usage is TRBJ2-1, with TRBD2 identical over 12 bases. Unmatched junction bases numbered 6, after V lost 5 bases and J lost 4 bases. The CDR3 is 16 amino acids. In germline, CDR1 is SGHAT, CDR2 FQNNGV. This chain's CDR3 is CASSLGLAGSYNEQFF. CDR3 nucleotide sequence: TGTGCCAGCAGCCTGGGACTAGCGGGTTCGTACAATGAGCAGTTCTTC.

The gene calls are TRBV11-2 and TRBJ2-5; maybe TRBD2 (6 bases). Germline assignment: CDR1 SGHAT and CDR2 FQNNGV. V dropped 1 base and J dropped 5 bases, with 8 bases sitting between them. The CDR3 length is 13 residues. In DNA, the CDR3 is TGTGCCAGCAGCTTAGGGAGGGGTGAGACCCAGTACTTC. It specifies CASSLGRGETQYF.

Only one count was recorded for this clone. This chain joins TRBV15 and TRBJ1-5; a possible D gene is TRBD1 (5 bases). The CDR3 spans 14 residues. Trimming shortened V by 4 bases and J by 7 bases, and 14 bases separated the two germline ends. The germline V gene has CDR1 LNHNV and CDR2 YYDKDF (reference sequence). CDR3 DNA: TGTGCCACCAGCAAAGCGGGGAGGGACCAGCCCCAGCATTTT. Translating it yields CATSKAGRDQPQHF.

The DNA of the CDR3 is TGTGCCAGCAGTGATACTAGCGGGGTCGAAGAGACCCAGTACTTC. Protein product: CASSDTSGVEETQYF. The V call is TRBV6-1, the J call TRBJ2-5; 10 nucleotides line up with TRBD2. Germline V gene lookup returns CDR1 MNHNS and CDR2 SASEGT. The V and J ends lost 3 bases and 3 bases, in that order; junction bases with no gene match: 4. CDR3 length equals 15 residues.

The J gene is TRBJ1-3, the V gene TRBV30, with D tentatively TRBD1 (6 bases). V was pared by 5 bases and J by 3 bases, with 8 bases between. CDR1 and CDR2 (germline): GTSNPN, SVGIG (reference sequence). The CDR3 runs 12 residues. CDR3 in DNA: TGTGCCTGGCAGGGGATTGGAAACACCATATATTTT. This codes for CAWQGIGNTIYF.

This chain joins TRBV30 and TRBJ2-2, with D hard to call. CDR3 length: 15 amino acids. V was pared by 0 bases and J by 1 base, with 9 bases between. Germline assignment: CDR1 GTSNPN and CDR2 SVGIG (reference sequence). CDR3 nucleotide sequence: TGTGCCTGGAGTGTCGGTGGGCTGAACACCGGGGAGCTGTTTTTT. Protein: CAWSVGGLNTGELFF.

For the CDR3, the DNA is TGTGCCAGTACCCTTCTGGGCTTTAACACCGGGGAGCTGTTTTTT. Translated, it gives CASTLLGFNTGELFF. This chain connects TRBV19 to TRBJ2-2, with D hard to call. V gave up 7 bases and J gave up 2 bases, with 14 bases separating them. This CDR3 is built from 15 residues. The germline gives CDR1 LNHDA, CDR2 SQIVND (reference sequence).

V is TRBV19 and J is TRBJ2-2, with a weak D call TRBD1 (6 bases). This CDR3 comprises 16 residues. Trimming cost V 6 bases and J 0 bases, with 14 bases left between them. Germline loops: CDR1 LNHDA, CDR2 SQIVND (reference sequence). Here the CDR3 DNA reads TGTGCCAGTAGACCCCGGACAGACGCGAACACCGGGGAGCTGTTTTTT. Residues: CASRPRTDANTGELFF. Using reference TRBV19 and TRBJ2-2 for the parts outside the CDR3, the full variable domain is DGGITQSPKYLFRKEGQNVTLSCEQNLNHDAMYWYRQDPGQGLRLIYYSQIVNDFQKGDIAEGYSVSREKKESFPLTVTSAQKNPTAFYLCASRPRTDANTGELFFGEGSRLTVL.

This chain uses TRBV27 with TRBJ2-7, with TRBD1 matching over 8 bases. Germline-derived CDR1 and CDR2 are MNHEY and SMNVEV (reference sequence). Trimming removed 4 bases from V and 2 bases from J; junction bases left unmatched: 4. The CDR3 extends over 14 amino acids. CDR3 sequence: CASSSGQATYEQYF. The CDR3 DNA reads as TGTGCCAGCAGTTCGGGACAGGCGACCTACGAGCAGTACTTC.

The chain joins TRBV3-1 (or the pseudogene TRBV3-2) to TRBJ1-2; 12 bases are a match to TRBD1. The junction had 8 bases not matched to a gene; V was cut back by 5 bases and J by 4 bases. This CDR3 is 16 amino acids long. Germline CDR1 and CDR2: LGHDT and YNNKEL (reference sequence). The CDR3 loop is CASSAPGQGATYGYTF. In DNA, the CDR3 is TGTGCCAGCAGCGCCCCGGGACAGGGGGCCACCTATGGCTACACCTTC.